Listed below are T cell receptor beta chains from one sample, sequenced in a study of CD4 and CD8 cells across lung adenocarcinoma regions. TCRdb independently ran MiXCR on the PCR reads; one entry per CDR3 protein. The sample has 5,500 to 6,500 distinct CDR3 sequences; over 40% are singletons. Sequenced sample: CD8+ T cells from the margin of a lung tumor. The receptors were sampled from a male donor with lung adenocarcinoma. The CD4 and CD8 labels of this study may be unreliable. The CDR3 runs from the conserved cysteine through the conserved F or W. Fields, in order: D gene, V gene, CDR3 protein. The D gene is left open where the match is weak.

. | TRBV27 | CASSFGHSGANVLTF
TRBD2 | TRBV6-1 | CASAGREWDTQYF
. | TRBV27 | CASSFELNSYNEQFF
. | TRBV6-1 | CASKRGSGVCSNTQYF
TRBD2 | TRBV6-1 | CASSGLAGVHEQFF
. | TRBV4-1 | CASSQEVGGISTPLHF
. | TRBV6-1 | CASRSDSILKYNEQFF
. | TRBV6-6 | CASSYEKGRQTQYF
. | TRBV27 | CASSLNVGGGSDTQYF
. | TRBV7-3 | CASSLMKGELFF
. | TRBV6-1 | CASSELTLAWYEQYF
. | TRBV7-2 | CASTLDRYTDTQYF
. | TRBV27 | CASSPTNYNEQFF
. | TRBV10-2 | CAGSGAGGQDTQYF
. | TRBV6-1 | CASSEVHSYEQYF
TRBD2 | TRBV6-1 | CASTTAGVSYNEQFF
. | TRBV11-2 | CASSLSAVRASYEQYF
TRBD2 | TRBV27 | CASSPLSGRAKDTQYF
. | TRBV6-5 | CASSYSTLGAGIHPSTF
. | TRBV6-1 | CASTGGRRPETQYF
. | TRBV27 | CASSLSRDRLGNEQFF
. | TRBV27 | CATQPGNTDTQYF
. | TRBV7-9 | CASVGTGTDTQYF
. | TRBV7-2 | CASSTAGEQFF
. | TRBV6-4 | CASSDGGNGELFF
. | TRBV6-1 | CASATEGFYNEQFF
. | TRBV6-5 | CANSCDTDTQYF
. | TRBV12-3/TRBV12-4 | CASSLKGVPNTGELFF
. | TRBV6-1 | CASSEWGGRRNTQFF
. | TRBV5-1 | CASSIQDTKNSPLHF
. | TRBV6-1 | CASSELGRNTGAQFF
. | TRBV6-1 | CASSDRGDYEQYF
. | TRBV6-1 | CASSQEWDGYTF
TRBD2 | TRBV6-1 | CASSEGWAGVTDTQYF
. | TRBV14 | CASSQFERDTQYF
. | TRBV6-1 | CASSPMGGIYGYTF
. | TRBV6-1 | CASSEWKGNTEAFF
. | TRBV11-3 | CASSHRGTDTQYF
. | TRBV7-9 | CALGAGPQYF
TRBD2 | TRBV6-2/TRBV6-3 | CASSTNQRGGYNEQFF
. | TRBV6-5 | CASSYSILSRAPFTPKIYNEQFF
. | TRBV6-1 | CASSEVGLPGELFF
TRBD2 | TRBV6-1 | CASSAVGRANEQFF
. | TRBV10-1 | CASSVSRRPHNEQFF
TRBD2 | TRBV6-1 | CASSEALAGPQETQYF
. | TRBV27 | CASQTAGILEAFF
. | TRBV7-3 | CASSSRGAREQYF
TRBD2 | TRBV6-1 | CASSVAGGNNIQYF
. | TRBV7-2 | CASSPPGARSTDTQYF
. | TRBV27 | CASSFLSGGGDTQYF
TRBD2 | TRBV19 | CASSKLAGLPPDTQYF
. | TRBV9 | CASSVSPLNEKLFF
TRBD2 | TRBV10-1 | CASVLGGRATNTQYF
. | TRBV27 | CASSFGRGYYEQYF